This T cell receptor beta chain was captured in a study of blood T cell repertoires in COVID-19 (TCRdb year 2020). About the study as a whole: The collaborator samples originated in the United States, Italy and Spain and spanned the acute and convalescent phases of COVID-19. The prospective study material was composed of cDNA or gDNA derived from T cells, B-cell-depleted T cells, or PBMCs. Subjects who had been exposed to COVID-19, were actively infected with it, or had recovered from it provided the deeply sampled blood TCRbeta repertoires that made up the dataset. The repertoires were released in a freely available public database meant as a resource for research on the immune response to SARS-CoV-2. Samples were obtained from the ongoing ImmuneRACE study (first 160 participants) and from 1,254 subjects provided by 6 global collaborators. The sample metadata nearly always contained a de-identified subject ID, COVID-19 status, age in years and sex. HLA class I and class II types, where available, came from metadata supplied by the sample provider rather than from assay-based typing. Points the paper makes about the study in general: How much clinical and demographic metadata was included differed by source and by participant, and the metadata was provided uncurated.

About this clone: Its antigen target is currently unknown. No per-base quality is available; no much larger clone lies one base away.

CDR1 and CDR2, looked up from the germline V gene, are SGHRS and YFSETQ. Including the terminal cysteine and phenylalanine, the CDR3 comprises 12 residues. Just the 36-base CDR3 DNA is kept, in frame starting at base 1. Between the V and J ends, shortened by 1 base and 5 bases respectively, the junction contains 7 bases. TCRbeta CDR3 regions were amplified from genomic DNA using the immunoSEQ Assay, a bias-controlled multiplex PCR. As for how the authors treated the data: Nucleated cell counts per sample were estimated from amplification of reference gene primers within the assay. To quantify the absolute abundance of each unique TCRbeta CDR3 rearrangement, sequence reads were collapsed and filtered. For each sample, productive Simpson clonality was calculated by taking the square root of Simpson's diversity index across productive rearrangements. Not all clones reach the TCRdb copy of this immuneACCESS table, which keeps in-frame sequences only. Checked studies attribute under half of the gap to unresolved V genes and leave the rest unexplained. D and trimming were read from the DNA, whereas the V and J calls and clone size are those reported in that table. The sample records 90,000 or so clones, roughly nine tenths of which are singletons. Approximately 5.5% of the sample is taken by the ten largest.

Whole blood was collected in K2EDTA tubes by collaborating institutions according to the institutions' own protocols. For TCRbeta analysis, collaborator samples were shipped as frozen whole blood, as isolated PBMCs, or as DNA extracted from either sample type. The TCR sequence derives from a woman aged 80 or over with active COVID-19. The sequenced sample consisted of peripheral blood. The sequence is built from TRBV5-1 and TRBJ2-7; TRBD1 is a possible D gene, resting on 5 matching bases. The CDR3 reads CASSLPGNEQYF. The DNA sequence reads TGCGCCAGCAGCTTGCCAGGGAACGAGCAGTACTTC.